One sample yielded the 20 T cell receptor beta chains listed below, sequenced in a study of beta chain features in type 1 diabetes. Regarding the study as a whole: When Type 1 diabetes patients were examined, their TCRB CDR3s proved moderately but significantly shorter in all four CD4+ subsets.

For these TCRs, the target antigens are not known. The whole isolated RNA underwent reverse transcription, so sequencing captured expressed TCRB transcripts. This table comes from immunoSEQ multiplex PCR, and its TCRdb copy is limited to in-frame clones, with some not included. The data contain roughly 700,000 clones, about an eighth of them seen just once; the ten biggest clones take up 0.022%. Sample: naive CD4+ T cells from blood. These receptors were obtained from a man between 18 and 35 years old with type 1 diabetes.

The chain recombines TRBV9 with TRBJ2-5; D may be TRBD2 (6 bases). V lost 4 bases to trimming and J lost 1 base, with 14 bases between them. The CDR3 runs 15 residues. From germline, CDR1 is SGDLS and CDR2 YYNGEE. The CDR3 here is CASSFTATSQETQYF. CDR3 nucleotides: TGTGCCAGCAGCTTTACCGCGACTAGCCAAGAGACCCAGTACTTC. Filled out from reference TRBV9 and TRBJ2-5, the complete variable domain reads DSGVTQTPKHLITATGQRVTLRCSPRSGDLSVYWYQQSLDQGLQFLIQYYNGEERAKGNILERFSAQQFPDLHSELNLSSLELGDSALYFCASSFTATSQETQYFGPGTRLLVL.

J is TRBJ2-7 and V is TRBV18; 7 bases agree with TRBD1. Germline lookup yields CDR1 KGHSH and CDR2 LQKENI. V gave up 6 bases and J gave up 2 bases; unmatched junction bases: 10. There are 15 residues in the CDR3. For the CDR3, the DNA is TGTGCCAGCTCCCAGGGCCAGGGGGTACCCTACGAGCAGTACTTC. Its translation is CASSQGQGVPYEQYF. Drawing the rest from reference TRBV18 and TRBJ2-7, the complete variable domain is NAGVMQNPRHLVRRRGQEARLRCSPMKGHSHVYWYRQLPEEGLKFMVYLQKENIIDESGMPKERFSAEFPKEGPSILRIQQVVRGDSAAYFCASSQGQGVPYEQYFGPGTRLTVT.

This clone was counted only a few times. V is TRBV29-1 and J is TRBJ2-2, with 7 bases identical to TRBD1. Germline-derived CDR1 and CDR2 are SQVTM and ANQGSEA. This CDR3 comprises 14 residues. V dropped 5 bases and J dropped 13; count of bases not matched to a gene: 16. For the CDR3, the DNA is TGCAGCGTTTCCCCTACAGGGGCCGAAAGGGGGCTGTTTTTT. Amino acids: CSVSPTGAERGLFF.

The rearrangement links TRBV7-9 to TRBJ1-1; the match to TRBD1 covers 8 bases. V lost 3 bases to trimming and J lost 5 bases; unmatched junction nucleotides: 8. Looked up from germline, CDR1 is SEHNR and CDR2 is FQNEAQ (reference sequence). The CDR3 is made up of 15 amino acids. The CDR3 DNA reads TGTGCCAGCAGCTTTATCCAGGGGGCGCGGACTGAAGCTTTCTTT. This gives the protein CASSFIQGARTEAFF.

The table lists this clone with a few counts. This rearrangement joins TRBV6-5 to TRBJ1-1, with D unclear. Germline V gene sequence: CDR1 MNHEY, CDR2 SVGAGI. The CDR3 covers 13 residues. V lost 6 bases and J 5 bases, leaving 13 bases between the germline ends. CDR3 amino acids: CASRSGSGTEAFF. For the CDR3, the DNA is TGTGCCAGCAGGAGTGGCTCGGGGACTGAAGCTTTCTTT.

This clone appeared a few times. The chain couples TRBV29-1 to TRBJ2-1; D gene uncertain. Germline values: CDR1 SQVTM, CDR2 ANQGSEA. CDR3 size: 13 residues. Trimming cost V 4 bases and J 4 bases, with 11 bases left between them. CDR3 loop: CSVAQLFYNEQFF. CDR3 coding DNA: TGCAGCGTTGCTCAGCTGTTTTACAATGAGCAGTTCTTC.

The gene calls are TRBV4-1 and TRBJ1-5; TRBD1 might be the D (6 bases). Germline CDR1 reads MGHRA; CDR2 reads YSYEKL. The ends were cut back, 1 base at V and 9 bases at J, with 13 bases in the middle. The CDR3 has 14 residues. This chain's CDR3 is CASSQGGGGWPQHF. CDR3 DNA sequence: TGCGCCAGCAGCCAAGGGGGAGGGGGTTGGCCCCAGCATTTT.

This rearrangement joins TRBV7-6 to TRBJ1-6; D call uncertain. V was cut by 1 base and J by 7 bases, with 17 bases left in between. This CDR3 is built from 17 residues. The germline V gene has CDR1 SGHVS and CDR2 FNYEAQ. The CDR3 DNA reads as TGTGCCAGCAGCTTAGTTCAGATAGGACTGGGGAATTCACCCCTCCACTTT. Amino acids: CASSLVQIGLGNSPLHF.

This clone was seen a handful of times. The V and J genes are TRBV15 and TRBJ1-4; 8 bases line up with TRBD1. The length of the CDR3 is 15 residues. The germline V gene has CDR1 LNHNV and CDR2 YYDKDF (reference sequence). J was trimmed by 7 bases and V by 1 base; bases with no gene match: 5. The CDR3 sequence: CATSRAQGQGEKLFF. CDR3 DNA sequence: TGTGCCACCAGCAGAGCCCAAGGACAGGGTGAAAAACTGTTTTTT.

The chain employs TRBV5-1 and TRBJ1-2; D gene ambiguous. Germline V gene data show CDR1 as SGHRS and CDR2 as YFSETQ. The CDR3 is 15 amino acids. V was clipped by 0 bases and J by 8 bases, with 17 bases between them. The CDR3 loop is CASSLGSDPLDGYTF. CDR3 nucleotide sequence: TGCGCCAGCAGCTTGGGTTCAGACCCCTTGGACGGCTACACCTTC. The complete variable domain, with remaining parts taken from reference TRBV5-1 and TRBJ1-2, reads KAGVTQTPRYLIKTRGQQVTLSCSPISGHRSVSWYQQTPGQGLQFLFEYFSETQRNKGNFPGRFSGRQFSNSRSEMNVSTLELGDSALYLCASSLGSDPLDGYTFGSGTRLTVV.

This clone was counted only a few times. J is TRBJ2-1 and V is TRBV29-1, with D unresolved. The CDR3 loop spans 13 amino acids. Germline V lookup: CDR1 SQVTM, CDR2 ANQGSEA. The V end was cut by 5 bases, the J end by 7 bases, with 15 bases between. The CDR3 region is CSVKGRLRNEQFF. Here the CDR3 DNA reads TGCAGCGTTAAAGGGCGCCTACGAAATGAGCAGTTCTTC.

This chain links TRBV29-1 with TRBJ2-2, with no clear D. The CDR3 contains 12 residues. The germline V gene has CDR1 SQVTM and CDR2 ANQGSEA. V dropped 5 bases and J dropped 6 bases, with 10 bases sitting between them. CDR3 DNA: TGCAGCGTTTCGGGTTCGTCCGGGGAGCTGTTTTTT. Its protein is CSVSGSSGELFF.

This clone was seen a handful of times. V gene TRBV19 combines with J gene TRBJ1-1, with a tentative D call TRBD1 (5 bases). Germline V CDR1 and CDR2: LNHDA, SQIVND (reference sequence). Trimming left V 6 bases short and J 0 bases short, with 11 bases between. CDR3 length: 14 amino acids. The CDR3 here is CASRQGPMNTEAFF. The CDR3 nucleotides read TGTGCCAGTAGGCAGGGCCCCATGAACACTGAAGCTTTCTTT. Supplemented by reference TRBV19 and TRBJ1-1, the full variable domain reads DGGITQSPKYLFRKEGQNVTLSCEQNLNHDAMYWYRQDPGQGLRLIYYSQIVNDFQKGDIAEGYSVSREKKESFPLTVTSAQKNPTAFYLCASRQGPMNTEAFFGQGTRLTVV.

This clone was counted only a few times. The chain uses TRBV29-1 and TRBJ1-1; D may be TRBD1 (6 bases). V was pared by 4 bases and J by 10 bases, with 16 bases between. The germline V gene has CDR1 SQVTM and CDR2 ANQGSEA. There are 12 residues in the CDR3. The CDR3 here is CSVAGAGLGAFF. CDR3 in DNA: TGCAGCGTTGCAGGGGCGGGGTTGGGAGCTTTCTTT. The full variable domain, completed using reference TRBV29-1 and TRBJ1-1, is SAVISQKPSRDICQRGTSLTIQCQVDSQVTMMFWYRQQPGQSLTLIATANQGSEATYESGFVIDKFPISRPNLTFSTLTVSNMSPEDSSIYLCSVAGAGLGAFFGQGTRLTVV.

This sequence joins TRBV7-9 and TRBJ2-5, with D unclear. V was pared by 3 bases and J by 3 bases, with 8 bases between. The CDR3 runs 13 residues. Germline loops: CDR1 SEHNR, CDR2 FQNEAQ (reference sequence). CDR3 nucleotide sequence: TGTGCCAGCAGCTTCGTCGCGGAAGAGACCCAGTACTTC. It is translated as CASSFVAEETQYF. Full variable domain (remainder filled in from reference TRBV7-9 and TRBJ2-5): DTGVSQNPRHKITKRGQNVTFRCDPISEHNRLYWYRQTLGQGPEFLTYFQNEAQLEKSRLLSDRFSAERPKGSFSTLEIQRTEQGDSAMYLCASSFVAEETQYFGPGTRLLVL.

The chain is built from TRBV2 and TRBJ1-1; D uncertain. This CDR3 comprises 14 residues. V was shortened by 3 bases and J by 2 bases, with 10 bases between the two germline ends. Per the germline V gene, CDR1 is SNHLY and CDR2 is FYNNEI. This CDR3 reads CASSDVAINTEAFF. CDR3 DNA sequence: TGTGCCAGCAGTGACGTGGCTATCAACACTGAAGCTTTCTTT.

Concerning this clone: A read error may produce the germline difference seen at one junction end. V and J are TRBV7-7 and TRBJ2-3; a possible D gene is TRBD1 (5 bases). Germline lookup yields CDR1 SSHAT and CDR2 FNYEAQ (reference sequence). This CDR3 region has 13 residues. The DNA for the CDR3 is TGTGCTAGCAGCCCAGGGTGGTCGGATACGCAGTATTTT. This codes for CASSPGWSDTQYF. Variable domain in full (rest from reference TRBV7-7 and TRBJ2-3): GAGVSQSPRYKVTKRGQDVTLRCDPISSHATLYWYQQALGQGPEFLTYFNYEAQPDKSGLPSDRFSAERPEGSISTLTIQRTEQRDSAMYRCASSPGWSDTQYFGPGTRLTVL.

This clone appeared a few times. The chain employs TRBV7-9 and TRBJ1-1; tentative D call: TRBD1 (5 bases). Germline CDR1 and CDR2: SEHNR and FQNEAQ (reference sequence). Trimming left V 0 bases short and J 1 base short, with 12 bases between. There are 16 residues in the CDR3. In DNA form, the CDR3 reads TGTGCCAGCAGCTTAGCAGGGGATTCCTCGAACACTGAAGCTTTCTTT. This gives the protein CASSLAGDSSNTEAFF.

V usage is TRBV5-6 and J usage is TRBJ2-3; the match to TRBD1 covers 7 bases. Germline V CDR1 and CDR2: SGHDT, YYEEEE. This CDR3 region has 12 residues. V lost 6 bases and J lost 5; bases outside the gene matches: 3. This CDR3 is CASTTGIDTQYF. The CDR3 DNA reads TGTGCCAGCACGACAGGGATAGATACGCAGTATTTT.

This clone was counted a few times. This chain uses TRBV14 with TRBJ2-2; TRBD2 might be the D (5 bases). V lost 5 bases to trimming and J lost 5 bases, with 12 bases between them. The CDR3 loop spans 14 amino acids. Per germline, CDR1 SGHDN and CDR2 FVKESK. The CDR3 DNA reads TGTGCCAGCAGCTGGAGGTTGTCGACCGGGGAGCTGTTTTTT. Translating gives CASSWRLSTGELFF.